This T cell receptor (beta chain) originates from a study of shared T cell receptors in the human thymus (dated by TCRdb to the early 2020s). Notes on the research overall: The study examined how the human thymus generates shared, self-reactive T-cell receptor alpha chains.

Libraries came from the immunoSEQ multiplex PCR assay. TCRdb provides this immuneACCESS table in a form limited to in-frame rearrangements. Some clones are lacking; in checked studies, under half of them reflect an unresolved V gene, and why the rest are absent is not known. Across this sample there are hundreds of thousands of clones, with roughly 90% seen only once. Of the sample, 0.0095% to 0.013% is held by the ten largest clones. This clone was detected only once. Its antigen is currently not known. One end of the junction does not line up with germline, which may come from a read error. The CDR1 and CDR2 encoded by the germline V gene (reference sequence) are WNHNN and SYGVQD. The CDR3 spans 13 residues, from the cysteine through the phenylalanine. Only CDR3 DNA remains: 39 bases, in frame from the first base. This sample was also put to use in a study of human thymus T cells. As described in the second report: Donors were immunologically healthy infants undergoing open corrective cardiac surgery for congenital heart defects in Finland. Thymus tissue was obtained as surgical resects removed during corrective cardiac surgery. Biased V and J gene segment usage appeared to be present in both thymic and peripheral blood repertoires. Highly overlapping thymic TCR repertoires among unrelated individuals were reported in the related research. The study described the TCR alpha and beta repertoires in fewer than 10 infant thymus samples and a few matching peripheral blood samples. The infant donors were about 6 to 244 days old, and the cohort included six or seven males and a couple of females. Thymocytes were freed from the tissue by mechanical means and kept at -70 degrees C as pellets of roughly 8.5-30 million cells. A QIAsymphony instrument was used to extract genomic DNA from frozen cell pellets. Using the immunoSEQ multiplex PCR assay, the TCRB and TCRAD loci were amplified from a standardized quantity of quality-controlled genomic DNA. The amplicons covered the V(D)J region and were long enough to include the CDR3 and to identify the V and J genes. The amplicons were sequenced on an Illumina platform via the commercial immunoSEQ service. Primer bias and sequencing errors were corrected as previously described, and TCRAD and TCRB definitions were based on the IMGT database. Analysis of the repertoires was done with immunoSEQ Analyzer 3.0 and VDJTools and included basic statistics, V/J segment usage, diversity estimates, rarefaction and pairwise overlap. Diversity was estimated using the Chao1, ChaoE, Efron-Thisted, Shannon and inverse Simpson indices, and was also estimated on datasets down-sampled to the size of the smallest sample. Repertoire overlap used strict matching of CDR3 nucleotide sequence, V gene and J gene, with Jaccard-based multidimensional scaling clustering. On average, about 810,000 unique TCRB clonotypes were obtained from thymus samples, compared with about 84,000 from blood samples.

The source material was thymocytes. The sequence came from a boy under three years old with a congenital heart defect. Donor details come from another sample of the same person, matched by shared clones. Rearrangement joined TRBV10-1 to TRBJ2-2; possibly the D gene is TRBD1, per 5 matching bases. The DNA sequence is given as TGCGCCAGCAGTGAGTCGACGAGGACATTCACCTTCTTT. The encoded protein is CASSESTRTFTFF.